Presented here are 19 T cell receptor beta chains from one specimen sequenced in a study of T-cell reconstitution after alpha-beta-depleted transplantation in children. TCRbeta library preparation incorporated unique molecular identifiers. TCRdb fed the PCR reads into MiXCR, producing one record per CDR3 protein. The table has approximately 340,000 distinct CDR3 sequences, 10% seen once; the top ten hold around 2.3%. The source was PBMCs from the stem cell graft donor, collected from the stem cell graft. The receptor source for this set is a human donor who donated a stem cell graft to a child with acute lymphoblastic leukemia.

The chain links TRBV4-3 to TRBJ1-5; D call uncertain. The germline CDR1 and CDR2 sequences are LGHNA and YSLEER. This CDR3 is built from 16 residues. V lost 0 bases, J lost 4 bases, and 13 bases lay in between. The CDR3 DNA sequence: TGCGCCAGCAGCCAAGAAAGGGAGGGCGTAAATCAGCCCCAGCATTTT. As protein: CASSQEREGVNQPQHF.

This chain joins TRBV12-3 or TRBV12-4 and TRBJ1-2; 10 nucleotides line up with TRBD1. The CDR3 sequence is 13 residues long. The V and J ends lost 7 bases and 4 bases, in that order; junction bases with no gene match: 3. CDR3 DNA sequence: TGTGCCAGCAAGGGACAGGGGATCTATGGCTACACCTTC. Its translation: CASKGQGIYGYTF.

This clonotype was recorded many times. The chain employs TRBV2 and TRBJ1-4, with D possibly matching TRBD1 (5 bases). Germline V CDR1 and CDR2: SNHLY, FYNNEI. Deletions cut 6 bases from V and 7 bases from J, with 15 bases between. The length of the CDR3 is 14 residues. This CDR3 reads CASRRDRVAEKLFF. The CDR3 DNA reads as TGTGCCAGCAGGAGGGACCGAGTCGCTGAAAAACTGTTTTTT.

This clonotype was recorded many times. The chain recombines TRBV10-3 with TRBJ2-1; D is possibly TRBD1 (6 bases). The germline gives CDR1 ENHRY, CDR2 SYGVKD. The ends were cut back, 4 bases at V and 0 bases at J, with 16 bases in the middle. This CDR3 comprises 17 residues. CDR3 loop: CAISVQGRSSSYNEQFF. The CDR3 bases are TGTGCCATCAGTGTCCAGGGGCGCAGCAGCTCCTACAATGAGCAGTTCTTC.

This clonotype was found a few times. The chain recombines TRBV12-5 with TRBJ2-1; 7 bases line up with TRBD1. The junction had 12 bases not matched to a gene; V was cut back by 4 bases and J by 3 bases. CDR1 is LGHNT and CDR2 is FRNRAP in the germline V gene. The CDR3 loop spans 17 amino acids. CDR3 region: CASGWGLDRVIYNEQFF. The CDR3 DNA reads as TGTGCTAGTGGTTGGGGCCTTGACAGGGTGATCTACAATGAGCAGTTCTTC.

CDR3 in DNA: TGTGCCAGCAGACGGAGCCTGCCGGAGACCCAGTACTTC. Its protein product is CASRRSLPETQYF. This sequence joins TRBV27 and TRBJ2-5; D remains unclear. V lost 6 bases to trimming and J lost 5 bases, with 13 bases between them. The CDR3 is made up of 13 amino acids. The germline CDR1 and CDR2 sequences are MNHEY and SMNVEV (reference sequence).

This chain uses TRBV5-1 with TRBJ2-6; D is possibly TRBD1 (6 bases). Germline V gives CDR1 SGHRS, CDR2 YFSETQ. The V end lost 6 bases, the J end lost 0 bases, and 16 bases lay between the germline ends. The CDR3 runs 17 residues. As DNA, the CDR3 is TGCGCCAGCATTCCCCCGGGACACTACTCTGGGGCCAACGTCCTGACTTTC. Residues: CASIPPGHYSGANVLTF.

This clonotype came up many times. The chain uses TRBV12-3 or TRBV12-4 and TRBJ1-5, with D unresolved. The CDR3 sequence is 14 residues long. V dropped 5 bases and J dropped 3 bases, with 11 bases sitting between them. CDR3 in DNA: TGTGCCAGCAGTGACGAGGGTGTCAATCAGCCCCAGCATTTT. This translates into CASSDEGVNQPQHF.

This clonotype was recorded a few times. This chain connects TRBV18 to TRBJ2-1, with D perhaps matching TRBD1 (5 bases). The CDR3 contains 17 residues. The germline V gene has CDR1 KGHSH and CDR2 LQKENI. Trimming took 6 bases from V and 8 from J, leaving 26 bases between them. The DNA for the CDR3 is TGTGCCAGCTCGACGGTACGAGGACACGCAACGGGCGATGAGCAGTTCTTC. Protein sequence: CASSTVRGHATGDEQFF.

This clonotype was counted a few times. J is TRBJ2-1 and V is TRBV6-2 or TRBV6-3, with D perhaps matching TRBD1 or TRBD2 (6 bases each). CDR1 is MNHEY, CDR2 SVGEGT, per germline. CDR3 length: 16 residues. The V end lost 2 bases, the J end lost 3 bases, and 14 bases lay between the germline ends. The CDR3 nucleotides read TGTGCCAGCAGTTACGAGGGGGGCATCAACTACAATGAGCAGTTCTTC. Its translation is CASSYEGGINYNEQFF.

This clonotype occurred a few times. This chain joins TRBV18 and TRBJ2-7; 7 nucleotides agree with TRBD1. CDR1 is KGHSH and CDR2 is LQKENI in the germline V gene. The CDR3 has 16 residues. V trimming: 0 bases; J trimming: 3 bases; junction bases outside the gene matches: 8. This chain's CDR3 is CASSPPDRAHVYEQYF. CDR3 bases: TGTGCCAGCTCACCACCTGACAGGGCTCACGTCTACGAGCAGTACTTC.

The V and J genes are TRBV4-1 and TRBJ2-5; possibly TRBD2 for D (7 bases). V lost 3 bases to trimming and J lost 4 bases, with 15 bases between them. The germline CDR1 and CDR2 sequences are MGHRA and YSYEKL. The length of the CDR3 is 15 residues. CDR3: CASSQGMGGRETQYF. CDR3 sequence (DNA): TGCGCCAGCAGCCAGGGCATGGGGGGGCGAGAGACCCAGTACTTC.

This clonotype has only a few counts. This chain connects TRBV5-1 to TRBJ2-6; D is unresolved. In germline, CDR1 is SGHRS, CDR2 YFSETQ. The CDR3 spans 18 residues. Trimming stripped 1 base from V and 3 bases from J, with 17 bases between. The CDR3 spells CASSLRELGNNGANVLTF. CDR3 coding DNA: TGCGCCAGCAGCTTGAGAGAGCTAGGGAACAATGGGGCCAACGTCCTGACTTTC.

Turning to this clonotype: The conserved closing phenylalanine or tryptophan is absent in this CDR3, likely reflecting a read error. V gene TRBV4-1 combines with J gene TRBJ2-3, with TRBD2 matching over 7 bases. This CDR3 has 17 amino acids. Germline V CDR1 and CDR2: MGHRA, YSYEKL. Trimming removed 1 base from V and 0 bases from J; junction bases left unmatched: 7. The DNA for the CDR3 is TGCGCCAGCAGCCAAGCCCCGGGGGGAGGAAGCACAGATACGCAGTATATT. Amino acid sequence: CASSQAPGGGSTDTQYI.

This clonotype was seen ten or more times. CDR3 coding DNA: TGTGCCAGCAGTTACTCGGGCAGGGCCAATTCACCCCTCCACTTT. Translating gives CASSYSGRANSPLHF. V and J are TRBV6-5 and TRBJ1-6, with D possibly being TRBD1 (5 bases). The CDR3 sequence is 15 residues long. Trimming cost V 0 bases and J 7 bases, with 10 bases left between them. CDR1 MNHEY and CDR2 SVGAGI come from the germline V gene.

This clonotype was recorded a few times. The chain combines TRBV7-3 with TRBJ2-3; tentatively, D is TRBD2 (7 bases). This CDR3 comprises 19 residues. The germline V gene encodes CDR1 SGHTA and CDR2 FQGTGA. The germline V and J ends were trimmed by 3 bases and 0 bases, with 22 bases remaining between them. The CDR3 spells CASSLGGASASLSTDTQYF. The DNA of the CDR3 is TGTGCCAGCAGCTTGGGGGGGGCCTCGGCCTCCCTGAGCACAGATACGCAGTATTTT.

This chain joins TRBV6-1 and TRBJ1-6; D is perhaps TRBD1 (5 bases). CDR3 length: 15 amino acids. The ends were cut back, 6 bases at V and 9 bases at J, with 18 bases in the middle. Germline CDR1 and CDR2: MNHNS and SASEGT. CDR3 sequence reads: CASSLGGEVSSPLHF. The CDR3 nucleotides are TGTGCCAGCAGCCTGGGGGGGGAGGTCAGTTCACCCCTCCACTTT.

The chain combines TRBV27 with TRBJ1-4; D call uncertain. In germline, CDR1 is MNHEY, CDR2 SMNVEV (reference sequence). CDR3 length equals 15 residues. The V and J ends lost 5 bases and 7 bases respectively, with 17 bases between them. CDR3 DNA: TGTGCCAGCAGTCCTTTGCTGAGCCCTGTTGAAAAACTGTTTTTT. It codes for CASSPLLSPVEKLFF. The full variable domain, rest sourced from reference TRBV27 and TRBJ1-4, is EAQVTQNPRYLITVTGKKLTVTCSQNMNHEYMSWYRQDPGLGLRQIYYSMNVEVTDKGDVPEGYKVSRKEKRNFPLILESPSPNQTSLYFCASSPLLSPVEKLFFGSGTQLSVL.

This clonotype turned up a few times. The rearrangement links TRBV28 to TRBJ2-1; D not certain. From germline, CDR1 is MDHEN and CDR2 SYDVKM. This CDR3 is 11 amino acids long. Trimming stripped 7 bases from V and 8 bases from J, with 9 bases between. The CDR3 DNA reads as TGTGCCAGCACCCTTCGGGATGAGCAGTTCTTC. It yields the protein CASTLRDEQFF.